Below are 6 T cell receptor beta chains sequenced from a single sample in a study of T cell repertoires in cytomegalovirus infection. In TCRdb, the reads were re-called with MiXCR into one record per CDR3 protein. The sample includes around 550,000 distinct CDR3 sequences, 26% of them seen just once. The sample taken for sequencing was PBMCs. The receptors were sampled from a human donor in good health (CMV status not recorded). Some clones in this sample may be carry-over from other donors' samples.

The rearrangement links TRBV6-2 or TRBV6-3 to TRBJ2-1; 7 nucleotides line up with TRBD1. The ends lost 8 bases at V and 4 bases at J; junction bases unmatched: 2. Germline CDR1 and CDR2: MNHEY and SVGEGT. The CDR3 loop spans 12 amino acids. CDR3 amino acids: CASRDRYNEQFF. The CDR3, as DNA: TGTGCCAGCCGGGACAGATACAATGAGCAGTTCTTC.

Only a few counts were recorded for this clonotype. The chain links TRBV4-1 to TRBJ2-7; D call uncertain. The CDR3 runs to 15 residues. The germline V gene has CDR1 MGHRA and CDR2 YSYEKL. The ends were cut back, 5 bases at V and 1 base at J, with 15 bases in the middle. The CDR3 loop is CASSRLLLGSYEQYF. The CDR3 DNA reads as TGCGCCAGCAGCAGACTCCTTTTGGGTTCCTACGAGCAGTACTTC.

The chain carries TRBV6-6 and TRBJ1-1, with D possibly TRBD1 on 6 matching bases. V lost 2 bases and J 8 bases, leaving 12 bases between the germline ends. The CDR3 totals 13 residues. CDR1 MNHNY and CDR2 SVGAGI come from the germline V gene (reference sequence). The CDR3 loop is CASSYHREVEAFF. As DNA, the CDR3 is TGTGCCAGCAGTTACCACAGGGAAGTGGAAGCTTTCTTT.

The CDR3, as DNA: TGCAGTGCTAGTTTTCAGGGCTACGAGCAGTACTTC. Amino acids: CSASFQGYEQYF. The V and J genes are TRBV20-1 and TRBJ2-7, with a possible D match to TRBD1 (5 bases). Germline V gene sequence: CDR1 DFQATT, CDR2 SNEGSKA (reference sequence). V was cut by 3 bases and J by 3 bases, with 9 bases left in between. The CDR3 consists of 12 residues.

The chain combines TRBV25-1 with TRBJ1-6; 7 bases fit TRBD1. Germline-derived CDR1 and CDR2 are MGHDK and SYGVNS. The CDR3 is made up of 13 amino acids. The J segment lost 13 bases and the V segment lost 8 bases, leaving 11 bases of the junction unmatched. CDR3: CASEGTEGAPLHF. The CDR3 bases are TGTGCCAGCGAGGGGACAGAAGGGGCGCCCCTCCACTTT.

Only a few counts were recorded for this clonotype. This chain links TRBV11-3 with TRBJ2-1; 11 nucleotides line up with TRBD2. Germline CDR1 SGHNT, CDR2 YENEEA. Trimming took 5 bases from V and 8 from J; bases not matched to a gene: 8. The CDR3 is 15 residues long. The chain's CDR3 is CASSRVAGGLDEQFF. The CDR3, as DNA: TGTGCCAGCAGCCGTGTAGCGGGAGGGTTAGATGAGCAGTTCTTC. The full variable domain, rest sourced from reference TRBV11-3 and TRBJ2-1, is EAGVVQSPRYKIIEKKQPVAFWCNPISGHNTLYWYLQNLGQGPELLIRYENEEAVDDSQLPKDRFSAERLKGVDSTLKIQPAELGDSAVYLCASSRVAGGLDEQFFGPGTRLTVL.